A single sample is the source of the 26 T cell receptor beta chains below, sequenced in a study of blood T cell repertoires in COVID-19. Sequencing was performed with immunoSEQ multiplex PCR; in TCRdb, only in-frame clones are kept and a portion is missing. The table includes approximately 200,000 clones, roughly 91% detected once. The sample consisted of PBMCs or T cells enriched from blood (not recorded which). The receptors stem from a man aged 25-45 years in a cohort exposed to, infected with or recovered from COVID-19 (not recorded which).

V is TRBV28 and J is TRBJ1-1, with unresolved D. This CDR3 has 15 residues. V was cut by 2 bases and J by 1 base, with 11 bases left in between. Germline lookup yields CDR1 MDHEN and CDR2 SYDVKM. The DNA of the CDR3 is TGTGCCAGCAGTTTAAAGAGGGTGCGGAACACTGAAGCTTTCTTT. It encodes CASSLKRVRNTEAFF.

This clone was observed once. V and J are TRBV28 and TRBJ2-3, with D perhaps matching TRBD2 (6 bases). V was shortened by 6 bases and J by 2 bases, with 15 bases between the two germline ends. Looked up from germline, CDR1 is MDHEN and CDR2 is SYDVKM. The CDR3 has 15 residues. CDR3 region: CASRRLVPNTDTQYF. CDR3 coding DNA: TGTGCCAGCAGACGACTAGTCCCAAACACAGATACGCAGTATTTT.

The CDR3 region has the DNA TGTGCCAGCAGCCAGACAGGGGGTGGGGCAGATACGCAGTATTTT. This gives the protein CASSQTGGGADTQYF. The chain is built from TRBV5-8 and TRBJ2-3; TRBD1 matches at 9 bases. With V trimmed by 4 bases and J by 4 bases, 7 bases remained unmatched. CDR1 SGHTS and CDR2 YDEGEE come from the germline V gene. CDR3 length: 15 residues.

The V and J genes are TRBV24-1 and TRBJ2-5; D possibly corresponds to TRBD1 (7 bases). Trimming left V 4 bases short and J 4 bases short, with 12 bases between. Per germline, CDR1 KGHDR and CDR2 SFDVKD. The CDR3 extends over 14 amino acids. CDR3 sequence (DNA): TGTGCCACCAGTGAACCAGGGGGGACAGAGACCCAGTACTTC. Encoded protein: CATSEPGGTETQYF.

This rearrangement joins TRBV5-5 to TRBJ2-7; 7 positions agree with TRBD1. The germline gives CDR1 SGHKS, CDR2 YYEKEE (reference sequence). CDR3 size: 14 residues. With V trimmed by 4 bases and J by 6 bases, 10 bases remained unmatched. CDR3 nucleotide sequence: TGTGCCAGCAGCCGGGCCGACAGGGTAGGCGAGCAGTACTTC. Translating gives CASSRADRVGEQYF.

The genes are TRBV24-1 and TRBJ2-1; 10 bases align to TRBD2. Trimming removed 1 base from V and 10 bases from J; junction bases left unmatched: 15. The CDR3 totals 18 residues. Germline CDR1 KGHDR, CDR2 SFDVKD. Here the CDR3 reads CATSDFGASGRLGGEQFF. In DNA form, the CDR3 reads TGTGCCACCAGTGATTTCGGGGCTAGCGGGAGATTAGGCGGCGAGCAGTTCTTC.

The chain employs TRBV19 and TRBJ1-1; 8 bases line up with TRBD1. V was clipped by 3 bases and J by 4 bases; unmatched bases: 7. The CDR3 is made up of 15 amino acids. Germline V gene sequence: CDR1 LNHDA, CDR2 SQIVND (reference sequence). The CDR3 DNA reads as TGTGCCAGTAGTATCCCGGGGACAGGCGGCACTGAAGCTTTCTTT. Amino acid sequence: CASSIPGTGGTEAFF.

V and J are TRBV6-1 and TRBJ1-2, with unresolved D. The CDR3 extends over 15 amino acids. V was shortened by 0 bases and J by 7 bases, with 15 bases between the two germline ends. Germline CDR1 is MNHNS and CDR2 is SASEGT. The CDR3 region has the DNA TGTGCCAGCAGTGAAGCGCTCGGATCCTCGGGTGGCTACACCTTC. Protein: CASSEALGSSGGYTF.

The DNA of the CDR3 is TGTGCCAGCAGTTACGTAGGTACTAGCTCAGCTGAGCAGTTCTTC. Protein sequence: CASSYVGTSSAEQFF. V gene TRBV6-5 combines with J gene TRBJ2-1, with D possibly matching TRBD2 (6 bases). The V gene's germline CDR1 is MNHEY and CDR2 SVGAGI. The CDR3 sequence is 15 residues long. V was cut by 2 bases and J by 9 bases, with 17 bases left in between.

The chain employs TRBV7-2 and TRBJ1-1; D unresolved. Looked up from germline, CDR1 is SGHTA and CDR2 is FQGNSA. The germline V and J ends were trimmed by 5 bases and 4 bases, with 8 bases remaining between them. The CDR3 is 12 amino acids. CDR3 region: CASSLPFTEAFF. The CDR3 DNA follows: TGTGCCAGCAGCCTCCCGTTCACTGAAGCTTTCTTT.

The chain combines TRBV2 with TRBJ2-7; 13 bases fit TRBD2. Germline lookup yields CDR1 SNHLY and CDR2 FYNNEI. This CDR3 is built from 15 residues. V lost 5 bases, J lost 5 bases, and 6 bases stayed unmatched. The CDR3 spells CASSTGTSGKNEQYF. CDR3 coding DNA: TGTGCCAGCAGTACCGGGACTAGCGGGAAGAACGAGCAGTACTTC.

This sequence joins TRBV4-3 and TRBJ2-1, with TRBD2 identical over 12 bases. The CDR3 length is 15 residues. After removal of 4 bases from V and 6 bases from J, the junction contained 4 bases not matched to a gene. Germline CDR1 LGHNA, CDR2 YSLEER. CDR3 region: CASSLGLAGVNEQFF. In DNA, the CDR3 is TGCGCCAGCAGCCTGGGACTAGCGGGTGTCAATGAGCAGTTCTTC.

The gene calls are TRBV5-1 and TRBJ2-1; D might be TRBD1 (7 bases). From germline, CDR1 is SGHRS and CDR2 YFSETQ. V lost 1 base to trimming and J lost 6 bases, with 17 bases between them. CDR3 length: 16 residues. DNA for the CDR3: TGCGCCAGCAGCTTGAGGGGGCCGGCGGGGACCAATGAGCAGTTCTTC. Its protein product is CASSLRGPAGTNEQFF.

This chain uses TRBV25-1 with TRBJ2-1; D gene uncertain. CDR1 MGHDK and CDR2 SYGVNS come from the germline V gene. With 3 bases removed from V and 1 base from J, the gap between germline ends came to 7 bases. This CDR3 region has 14 residues. CDR3 sequence: CASSDSGSYNEQFF. CDR3 in DNA: TGTGCCAGCAGTGACAGTGGTTCCTACAATGAGCAGTTCTTC.

The chain recombines TRBV15 with TRBJ2-7; unclear D gene. Germline V lookup: CDR1 LNHNV, CDR2 YYDKDF (reference sequence). CDR3 size: 13 residues. Deletions cut 8 bases from V and 3 bases from J, with 14 bases between. The CDR3 loop reads CATRGSAGYEQYF. In nucleotides, the CDR3 is TGTGCCACCCGCGGTTCTGCCGGCTACGAGCAGTACTTC.

The rearrangement links TRBV27 to TRBJ2-3; 9 bases align to TRBD1. The CDR3 is made up of 19 amino acids. In germline, CDR1 is MNHEY, CDR2 SMNVEV (reference sequence). The J segment lost 1 base and the V segment lost 0 bases, leaving 11 bases of the junction unmatched. The chain's CDR3 is CASSLSVGTGHHGTDTQYF. The CDR3 DNA sequence: TGTGCCAGCAGTTTATCCGTCGGGACAGGGCATCACGGCACAGATACGCAGTATTTT.

The chain couples TRBV4-1 to TRBJ1-4; D gene unclear. The CDR3 extends over 18 amino acids. Trimming removed 0 bases from V and 3 bases from J, with 17 bases in between. The V gene's germline CDR1 is MGHRA and CDR2 YSYEKL. The DNA for the CDR3 is TGCGCCAGCAGCCAAGAACCGATCCTGACGGCGGCTAATGAAAAACTGTTTTTT. Its protein product is CASSQEPILTAANEKLFF.

The chain recombines TRBV6-2 or TRBV6-3 with TRBJ2-7; the match to TRBD2 covers 8 bases. The CDR3 length is 16 residues. Per the germline V gene, CDR1 is MNHEY and CDR2 is SVGEGT. V was pared by 2 bases and J by 0 bases, with 6 bases of the junction left unmatched. The CDR3 protein is CASSYGSGTSSYEQYF. DNA of the CDR3: TGTGCCAGCAGTTACGGTTCCGGGACTAGCTCCTACGAGCAGTACTTC.

V usage is TRBV11-2 and J usage is TRBJ1-1, with D perhaps TRBD1 (6 bases). The CDR3 covers 15 residues. Trimming pared 5 bases from V and 6 bases from J, leaving 19 bases between. Germline V gene lookup returns CDR1 SGHAT and CDR2 FQNNGV. The CDR3 bases are TGTGCCAGCAGCGCCGGACAGTTCGTGAGATCTGAAGCTTTCTTT. Encoded protein: CASSAGQFVRSEAFF.

The chain couples TRBV27 to TRBJ2-1; D remains ambiguous. The CDR3 runs to 14 residues. V lost 2 bases and J lost 5, with 10 bases in between. Germline values: CDR1 MNHEY, CDR2 SMNVEV (reference sequence). CDR3 in DNA: TGTGCCAGCAGTTTACTAGGCGCGGACAATGAGCAGTTCTTC. Its translation is CASSLLGADNEQFF.

The chain uses TRBV5-6 and TRBJ2-1; 10 bases align to TRBD2. Trimming at V came to 0 bases and at J to 7 bases, leaving 10 bases not matched to a gene. The CDR3 length is 17 residues. Germline V gene sequence: CDR1 SGHDT, CDR2 YYEEEE. CDR3 bases: TGTGCCAGCAGCTTGGGAGCGGGAGGGCCTATGGGTAATGAGCAGTTCTTC. Amino acid sequence: CASSLGAGGPMGNEQFF.

This chain joins TRBV19 and TRBJ1-1; 7 bases match TRBD1. Germline CDR1 reads LNHDA; CDR2 reads SQIVND (reference sequence). Trimming at V came to 3 bases and at J to 0 bases, leaving 16 bases not matched to a gene. The CDR3 totals 19 residues. In nucleotides, the CDR3 is TGTGCCAGTAGTATTAGAAATTCCGGGACAGCTACACTGAACACTGAAGCTTTCTTT. It translates to CASSIRNSGTATLNTEAFF.

The CDR3: CASRAQQQLYGYTF. The CDR3 DNA sequence: TGTGCCAGTAGGGCCCAACAGCAACTCTATGGCTACACCTTC. The chain recombines TRBV19 with TRBJ1-2; D ambiguous. The CDR3 runs 14 residues. Germline V gives CDR1 LNHDA, CDR2 SQIVND (reference sequence). V gave up 6 bases and J gave up 4 bases, with 15 bases separating them.

This chain links TRBV15 with TRBJ1-2; D unresolved. The CDR3 has 16 residues. From germline, CDR1 is LNHNV and CDR2 YYDKDF (reference sequence). The ends were cut back, 1 base at V and 5 bases at J, with 17 bases in the middle. In DNA form, the CDR3 reads TGTGCCACCAGCAGAGCATTCCGTGGAGACGGATATGGCTACACCTTC. Protein product: CATSRAFRGDGYGYTF.

The table lists this clone with a few counts. The J gene is TRBJ1-4, the V gene TRBV5-1, with D possibly matching TRBD1 (6 bases). Looked up from germline, CDR1 is SGHRS and CDR2 is YFSETQ. Trimming shortened V by 0 bases and J by 7 bases, and 13 bases separated the two germline ends. The CDR3 sequence is 15 residues long. The CDR3 is CASSLEGGRVEKLFF. Here the CDR3 DNA reads TGCGCCAGCAGCTTGGAAGGGGGTCGGGTTGAAAAACTGTTTTTT.

This chain links TRBV6-2 or TRBV6-3 with TRBJ1-2; D is possibly TRBD1 (6 bases). CDR1 and CDR2 from the germline V gene are MNHEY and SVGEGT. The CDR3 has 14 residues. V shed 5 bases and J shed 8 bases, with 18 bases lying between them. This chain's CDR3 is CASSTPNRVLGYTF. CDR3 in DNA: TGTGCCAGCAGTACACCCAACAGGGTGCTGGGCTACACCTTC.